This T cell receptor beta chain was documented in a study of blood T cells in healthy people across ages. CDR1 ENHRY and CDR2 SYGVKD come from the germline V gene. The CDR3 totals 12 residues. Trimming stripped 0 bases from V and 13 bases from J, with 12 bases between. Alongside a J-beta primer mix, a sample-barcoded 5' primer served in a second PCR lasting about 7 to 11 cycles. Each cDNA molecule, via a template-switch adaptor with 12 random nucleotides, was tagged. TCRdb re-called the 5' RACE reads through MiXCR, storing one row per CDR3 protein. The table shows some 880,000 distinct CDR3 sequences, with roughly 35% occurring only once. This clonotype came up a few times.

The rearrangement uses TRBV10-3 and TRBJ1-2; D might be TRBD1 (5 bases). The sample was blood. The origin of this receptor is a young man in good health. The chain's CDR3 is CAISESPGSGTF. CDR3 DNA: TGTGCCATCAGTGAGTCGCCAGGGTCCGGCACCTTC.